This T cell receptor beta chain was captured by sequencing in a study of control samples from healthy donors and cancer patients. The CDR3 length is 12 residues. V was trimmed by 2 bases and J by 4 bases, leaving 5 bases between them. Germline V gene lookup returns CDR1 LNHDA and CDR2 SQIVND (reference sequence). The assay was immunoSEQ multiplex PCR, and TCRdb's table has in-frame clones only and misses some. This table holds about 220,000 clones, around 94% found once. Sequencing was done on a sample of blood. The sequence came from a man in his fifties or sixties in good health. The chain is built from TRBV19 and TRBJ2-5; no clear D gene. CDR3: CASSINRETQYF. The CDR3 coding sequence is TGTGCCAGTAGTATAAATCGAGAGACCCAGTACTTC.